This T cell receptor (beta chain) comes out of a study of shared clonotypes between healthy human individuals. The repertoire was sequenced with immunoSEQ multiplex PCR; TCRdb's copy has only in-frame clones and lacks some. The sample records 2 million to 2.5 million clones, 85% to 95% being singletons. Sequenced material: naive CD4+ T cells from PBMCs. As for subset: CD45RA+ positively selected. This receptor was obtained from a man in his late teens or twenties in good health. Some clones in this sample may be carry-over from other donors' samples.

The DNA for the CDR3 is TGTGCCAGCAGCCAAGGCGGGCTCCCTATGAACAAAAACATTCAGTACTTC. This gives the protein CASSQGGLPMNKNIQYF. This chain connects TRBV14 to TRBJ2-4; possibly TRBD2 for D (5 bases). The V end was cut by 1 base, the J end by 3 bases, with 16 bases between. CDR3 size: 17 residues. The germline V gene encodes CDR1 SGHDN and CDR2 FVKESK.